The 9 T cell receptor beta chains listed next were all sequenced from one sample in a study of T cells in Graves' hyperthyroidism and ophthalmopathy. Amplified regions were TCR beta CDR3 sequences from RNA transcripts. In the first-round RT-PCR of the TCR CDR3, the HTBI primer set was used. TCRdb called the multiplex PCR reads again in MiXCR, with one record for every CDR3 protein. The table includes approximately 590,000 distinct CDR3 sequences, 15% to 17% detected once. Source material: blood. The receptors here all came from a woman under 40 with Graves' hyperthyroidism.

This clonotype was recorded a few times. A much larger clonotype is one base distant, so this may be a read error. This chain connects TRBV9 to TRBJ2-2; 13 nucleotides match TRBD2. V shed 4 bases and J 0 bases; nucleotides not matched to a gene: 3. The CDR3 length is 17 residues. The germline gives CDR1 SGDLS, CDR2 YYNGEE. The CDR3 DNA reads TGTGCCAGCAGCTCGGGACTAGCGGGAACGAACACCGGGGAGCTGTTTTTT. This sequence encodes CASSSGLAGTNTGELFF.

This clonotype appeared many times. In DNA form, the CDR3 reads TGTGCCAGACTTCTAGCGGGAGCAGATACGCAGTATTTT. This gives the protein CARLLAGADTQYF. The chain recombines TRBV2 with TRBJ2-3; 10 bases match TRBD2. This CDR3 spans 13 amino acids. V shed 9 bases and J 4 bases; nucleotides not matched to a gene: 4. Germline CDR1 and CDR2: SNHLY and FYNNEI.

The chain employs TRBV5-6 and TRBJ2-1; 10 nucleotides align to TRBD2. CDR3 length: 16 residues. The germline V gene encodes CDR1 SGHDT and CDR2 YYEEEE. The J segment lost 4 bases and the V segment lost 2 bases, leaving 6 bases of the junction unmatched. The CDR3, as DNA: TGTGCCAGCAGCTTCTTCCTAGCGGGAGATTACAATGAGCAGTTCTTC. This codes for CASSFFLAGDYNEQFF.

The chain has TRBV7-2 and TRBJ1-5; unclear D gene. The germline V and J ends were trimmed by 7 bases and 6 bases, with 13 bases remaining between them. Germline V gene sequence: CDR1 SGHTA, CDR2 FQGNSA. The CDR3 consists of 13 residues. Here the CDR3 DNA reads TGTGCCAGCACCCCCTCGGTTACTCAGCCCCAGCATTTT. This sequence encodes CASTPSVTQPQHF.

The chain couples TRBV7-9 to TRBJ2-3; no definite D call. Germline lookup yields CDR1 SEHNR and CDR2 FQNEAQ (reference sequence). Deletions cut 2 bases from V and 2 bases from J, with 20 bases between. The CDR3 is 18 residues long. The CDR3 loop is CASSLKLYFTNLTDTQYF. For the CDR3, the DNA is TGTGCCAGCAGCTTAAAACTATACTTTACTAATCTCACAGATACGCAGTATTTT.

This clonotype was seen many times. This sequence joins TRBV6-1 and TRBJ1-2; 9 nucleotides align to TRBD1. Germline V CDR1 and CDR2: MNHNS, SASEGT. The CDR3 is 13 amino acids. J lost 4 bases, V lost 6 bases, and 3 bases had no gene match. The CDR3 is CASSVQGAYGYTF. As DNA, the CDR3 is TGTGCCAGCAGCGTACAGGGGGCCTATGGCTACACCTTC.

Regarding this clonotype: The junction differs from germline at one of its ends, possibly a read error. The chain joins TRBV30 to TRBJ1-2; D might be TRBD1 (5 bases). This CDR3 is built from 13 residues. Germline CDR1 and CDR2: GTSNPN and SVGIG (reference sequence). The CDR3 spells CAWSVNPQGGCTF. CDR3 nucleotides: TGTGCCTGGAGCGTTAATCCTCAGGGTGGCTGCACCTTC.

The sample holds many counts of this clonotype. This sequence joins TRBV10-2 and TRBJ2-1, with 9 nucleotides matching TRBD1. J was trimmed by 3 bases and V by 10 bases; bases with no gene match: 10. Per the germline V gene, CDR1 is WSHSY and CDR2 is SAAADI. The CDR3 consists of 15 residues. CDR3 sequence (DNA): TGCGCCATATCTCCTCCGGGACAGGGCTACAATGAGCAGTTCTTC. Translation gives CAISPPGQGYNEQFF.

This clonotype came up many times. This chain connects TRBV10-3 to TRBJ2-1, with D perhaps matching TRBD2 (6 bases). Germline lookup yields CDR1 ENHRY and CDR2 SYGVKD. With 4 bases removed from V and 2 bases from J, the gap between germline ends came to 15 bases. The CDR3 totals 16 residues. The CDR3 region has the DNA TGTGCCATCAGTGTCCACGGGAGCGTTACCTACAATGAGCAGTTCTTC. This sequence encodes CAISVHGSVTYNEQFF.